This TCR beta chain was captured in a study of blood T cell repertoires in COVID-19. About the research overall: Spain, Italy and the United States supplied samples that represented acute and convalescent COVID-19. Sources were T cells, B-cell-depleted T cells, or PBMCs; the material itself was cDNA or gDNA.

Authors' analysis steps: Nucleated cell counts were estimated from reference gene primer amplification. Using immunoSEQ multiplex PCR, the repertoire was profiled, and TCRdb retains in-frame clones only, with some absent. V and J calls and clone size are copied from that table; D and trimming were computed from the DNA. This sample has approximately 46,000 clones, with roughly 70% found just once. CDR1 MNHNS and CDR2 SASEGT come from the germline V gene. V gave up 1 base and J gave up 2 bases; unmatched junction bases: 7. The CDR3 is made up of 16 amino acids. Sequenced sample: peripheral blood. V is TRBV6-1 and J is TRBJ2-5, with 7 bases aligning to TRBD2. This sequence was found in a man at least 80 years old with acute or convalescent COVID-19. CDR3 sequence (DNA): TGTGCCAGCAGTGAAGGGGCTAGCGGTTTGCAAGAGACCCAGTACTTC. This gives the protein CASSEGASGLQETQYF.